Listed below are T cell receptor beta chains from one sample, sequenced in a study of OX40 agonist ivuxolimab in advanced cancers. TCRdb's table, derived via immunoSEQ multiplex PCR, lists solely in-frame clones and lacks some. Here the sample spans around 98,000 clones, 70% to 90% being singletons. This material consisted of CD4+ or CD8+ T cells sorted from blood, taken in a trial of the OX40 agonist ivuxolimab. These receptors all come from an adult with an advanced solid tumor such as melanoma, head and neck, liver or kidney cancer. The CDR3 runs from the conserved cysteine through the conserved F or W.

>TRBV7-2
CASSSGLHEQFF
>TRBV5-4
CASSPPSGPNEQFF
>TRBV19
CASSIGGAEETQYF
>TRBV5-6
CASSLAGYSNQPQHF
>TRBV15
CATSRIGPPQNEKLFF
>TRBV6-6
CASVYLQGGTEAFF
>TRBV2
CASSEADSYGYTF
>TRBV2
CASSPYSLRRDTEAFF
>TRBV11-2
CASSSEGTLGKFGYTF
>TRBV11-2
CASSLDRGAGELFF
>TRBV18
CASSPAGSPFMNTEAFF
>TRBV4-1
CASSQAQAATEAFF
>TRBV6-5
CASSANTPFEQYF
>TRBV14
CASSHGQGREKLFF
>TRBV11-2
CASSLTGPMNTEAFF
>TRBV7-8
CASSLADTQYF
>TRBV18
CASSPTSGEVRNQPQHF
>TRBV28
CASRFLRNSGANVLTF
>TRBV7-2
CASNLHGGGINYGYTF
>TRBV6-4
CASIFGTSCNEQFF
>TRBV7-2
CASSSRGGGVNEQFF
>TRBV7-6
CASSSPPLVGGTEAFF
>TRBV9
CASSRDTGQETQYF
>TRBV5-1
CASSPARLNGYTF
>TRBV27
CASSPGDSSTIYF
>TRBV9
CASSVVPNEQYF
>TRBV9
CASSVGTTRDTEAFF
>TRBV11-3
CASSLDFQGTGELFF
>TRBV9
CASSVASNQPQHF
>TRBV5-4
CASSPGGRGGYTF
>TRBV28
CASIPSLGNQPQHF
>TRBV19
CASGSTGQVNTEAFF
>TRBV25-1
CASSSWGEQYF
>TRBV7-9
CASSLEESYFYNEQFF
>TRBV7-8
CASSLGQALEVGTQYF
>TRBV19
CASSGRQGSGNTIYF
>TRBV2
CASTLSSVNTEAFF
>TRBV5-1
CASSVSQVSYEQYF
>TRBV18
CASSPYTQAHNEKLFF
>TRBV2
CASSGVSFGTDTQYF
>TRBV7-6
CASSSRWYEQYF
>TRBV18
CASSLDYLNTGELFF
>TRBV12-5
CASGTGLLMNTQYF
>TRBV20-1
CSALNTDTQYF
>TRBV6-5
CASNTGAPYNEQFF
>TRBV29-1
CSVVGGTGTPSLSYNEQFF
>TRBV7-8
CASNLALTGGLDEQYF
>TRBV19
CASRTRTGGNVLNTEAFF
>TRBV2
CASSFRGALTDTQYF
>TRBV27
CASSWEGNYGYTF
>TRBV2
CASSVDESPYGYTF
>TRBV15
CATSRVGGNDYGYTF
>TRBV28
CASSSRGEFQETQYF